The 20 T cell receptor beta chains reported below all come from one sample, sequenced in a study of cytomegalovirus exposure and HLA in healthy donors. It was with 60 Vbeta and 13 Jbeta primers that the PCR ran. Data came from immunoSEQ multiplex PCR; TCRdb stores just in-frame clones and leaves some out. This sample has 110,000 to 150,000 clones, with around three quarters found just once. Material: PBMCs. The origin of the receptors is a man aged 35 to 55 in good health and CMV-seropositive.

The genes are TRBV2 and TRBJ2-1; 13 nucleotides align to TRBD2. Germline CDR1 and CDR2: SNHLY and FYNNEI. The V segment lost 5 bases and the J segment 8 bases; nucleotides outside the gene matches: 15. CDR3 size: 18 residues. The CDR3 loop is CASSFGPGLAGQSDEQFF. CDR3 sequence (DNA): TGTGCCAGCAGTTTCGGACCGGGACTAGCGGGGCAAAGCGATGAGCAGTTCTTC.

The chain uses TRBV10-3 and TRBJ2-7; 10 positions match TRBD1. Per the germline V gene, CDR1 is ENHRY and CDR2 is SYGVKD. Unmatched junction bases numbered 3, after V lost 5 bases and J lost 2 bases. The CDR3 sequence is 14 residues long. This CDR3 reads CAISSGQGAYEQYF. CDR3 sequence (DNA): TGTGCCATCAGTTCTGGACAGGGGGCCTACGAGCAGTACTTC.

This chain links TRBV19 with TRBJ1-1, with D possibly being TRBD1 (5 bases). From germline, CDR1 is LNHDA and CDR2 SQIVND (reference sequence). The CDR3 totals 16 residues. Deletions cut 6 bases from V and 4 bases from J, with 21 bases between. The CDR3 DNA is TGTGCCAGTAGGGTTTCGTTTGGGCAGGGTGGCACTGAAGCTTTCTTT. Its translation is CASRVSFGQGGTEAFF.

The chain employs TRBV6-4 and TRBJ2-3, with TRBD2 matching over 8 bases. V was pared by 6 bases and J by 1 base, with 6 bases of the junction left unmatched. From germline, CDR1 is MRHNA and CDR2 SNTAGT. The CDR3 totals 15 residues. In DNA, the CDR3 is TGTGCCAGCAGCGGGGGGGGTAAAGGCACAGATACGCAGTATTTT. Its translation: CASSGGGKGTDTQYF.

This clone appeared once. This rearrangement joins TRBV13 to TRBJ1-2, with unresolved D. The germline V gene has CDR1 PRHDT and CDR2 FYEKMQ (reference sequence). This CDR3 region has 13 residues. Trimming shortened V by 3 bases and J by 7 bases, and 12 bases separated the two germline ends. The CDR3 spells CASSFRRASGYTF. CDR3 bases: TGTGCCAGCAGCTTTAGGAGGGCCTCTGGCTACACCTTC.

V gene TRBV7-2 combines with J gene TRBJ2-7; 11 bases align to TRBD2. This CDR3 spans 17 amino acids. Per the germline V gene, CDR1 is SGHTA and CDR2 is FQGNSA. Trimming cost V 1 base and J 0 bases; bases outside gene matches: 5. CDR3 sequence reads: CASSLDLAGGPSYEQYF. The CDR3 bases are TGTGCCAGCAGCTTAGATCTAGCGGGAGGACCCTCCTACGAGCAGTACTTC.

V gene TRBV14 combines with J gene TRBJ1-2, with D maybe TRBD1 (6 bases). Trimming cost V 0 bases and J 8 bases, with 10 bases left between them. The CDR3 is 13 residues long. The germline CDR1 and CDR2 sequences are SGHDN and FVKESK. For the CDR3, the DNA is TGTGCCAGCAGCCAAGAGCGGGGGGGCGGCTACACCTTC. Residues: CASSQERGGGYTF.

This clone was picked up a small number of times. The chain combines TRBV9 with TRBJ2-1, with 9 bases matching TRBD2. The J segment lost 5 bases and the V segment lost 5 bases, leaving 8 bases of the junction unmatched. This CDR3 spans 15 amino acids. From germline, CDR1 is SGDLS and CDR2 YYNGEE. The CDR3 is CASSPPGLANNEQFF. For the CDR3, the DNA is TGTGCCAGCAGTCCGCCGGGACTAGCTAACAATGAGCAGTTCTTC.

The rearrangement uses TRBV28 and TRBJ1-1; TRBD1 matches 9 bases. Germline-derived CDR1 and CDR2 are MDHEN and SYDVKM. The CDR3 is made up of 13 amino acids. Trimming took 9 bases from V and 4 from J; bases not matched to a gene: 6. The CDR3 spells CASGTGRGTEAFF. The CDR3, as DNA: TGTGCCAGTGGGACAGGGCGTGGCACTGAAGCTTTCTTT.

V and J are TRBV9 and TRBJ2-1, with D perhaps TRBD2 (5 bases). V shed 4 bases and J shed 3 bases, with 17 bases lying between them. Germline V gene sequence: CDR1 SGDLS, CDR2 YYNGEE. The CDR3 runs to 16 residues. CDR3 in DNA: TGTGCCAGCAGCCCCCGGACTGGGGTGGGCTACAATGAGCAGTTCTTC. Translated, it gives CASSPRTGVGYNEQFF. The variable domain in full, completed from reference TRBV9 and TRBJ2-1, reads DSGVTQTPKHLITATGQRVTLRCSPRSGDLSVYWYQQSLDQGLQFLIQYYNGEERAKGNILERFSAQQFPDLHSELNLSSLELGDSALYFCASSPRTGVGYNEQFFGPGTRLTVL.

This rearrangement joins TRBV5-6 to TRBJ1-5; TRBD1 aligns across 7 bases. Germline V gene lookup returns CDR1 SGHDT and CDR2 YYEEEE. This CDR3 spans 17 amino acids. Unmatched junction bases numbered 10, after V lost 4 bases and J lost 0 bases. Written as DNA, the CDR3 is TGTGCCAGCAGCCTTCGGACAGGCGGAATTAGCAATCAGCCCCAGCATTTT. Residues: CASSLRTGGISNQPQHF. Filled out from reference TRBV5-6 and TRBJ1-5, the complete variable domain reads DAGVTQSPTHLIKTRGQQVTLRCSPKSGHDTVSWYQQALGQGPQFIFQYYEEEERQRGNFPDRFSGHQFPNYSSELNVNALLLGDSALYLCASSLRTGGISNQPQHFGDGTRLSIL.

This chain connects TRBV19 to TRBJ2-2; 11 bases match TRBD2. V shed 4 bases, J shed 0 bases, and the junction held 1 base outside the gene matches. The CDR3 extends over 16 amino acids. Germline CDR1 reads LNHDA; CDR2 reads SQIVND (reference sequence). CDR3 sequence: CASSTLAGANTGELFF. CDR3 in DNA: TGTGCCAGTAGTACACTAGCGGGAGCGAACACCGGGGAGCTGTTTTTT. Full variable domain (missing parts from reference TRBV19 and TRBJ2-2): DGGITQSPKYLFRKEGQNVTLSCEQNLNHDAMYWYRQDPGQGLRLIYYSQIVNDFQKGDIAEGYSVSREKKESFPLTVTSAQKNPTAFYLCASSTLAGANTGELFFGEGSRLTVL.

The rearrangement links TRBV27 to TRBJ1-2; tentatively, D is TRBD1 (5 bases). Germline V lookup: CDR1 MNHEY, CDR2 SMNVEV (reference sequence). Trimming removed 6 bases at V and 3 bases at J, with 14 bases between. This CDR3 region has 14 residues. CDR3 bases: TGTGCCAGCAGCCCGGGAGGGGTTTACTATGGCTACACCTTC. It is translated as CASSPGGVYYGYTF.

The chain has TRBV10-1 and TRBJ2-5; possible D gene TRBD1, 7 bases. Trimming removed 0 bases from V and 5 bases from J, with 16 bases in between. This CDR3 has 16 residues. The germline CDR1 and CDR2 sequences are WNHNN and SYGVQD (reference sequence). In DNA, the CDR3 is TGCGCCAGCAGTGAGTCTGGCAGGGGGACTGTTGAGACCCAGTACTTC. It translates to CASSESGRGTVETQYF.

The chain uses TRBV4-3 and TRBJ1-3; a possible D gene is TRBD1 (6 bases). V was clipped by 0 bases and J by 3 bases, with 18 bases between them. Germline V lookup: CDR1 LGHNA, CDR2 YSLEER. The CDR3 has 18 amino acids. The CDR3 reads CASSQEYRAVLSGNTIYF. In DNA, the CDR3 is TGCGCCAGCAGCCAAGAGTACAGGGCTGTCCTTAGTGGAAACACCATATATTTT.

This clone has a handful of counts. CDR3 sequence: CASYSRTGGQPQHF. DNA for the CDR3: TGTGCCAGTTACTCCCGCACAGGGGGTCAGCCCCAGCATTTT. V usage is TRBV19 and J usage is TRBJ1-5, with 8 bases identical to TRBD1. The germline CDR1 and CDR2 sequences are LNHDA and SQIVND (reference sequence). The trim removed 8 bases at V and 6 bases at J, leaving 9 bases unmatched. The CDR3 spans 14 residues.

The chain joins TRBV5-4 to TRBJ1-1; D is uncertain. The CDR3 runs to 14 residues. Germline CDR1 is SGHNT and CDR2 is YYREEE (reference sequence). The germline V and J ends were trimmed by 1 base and 0 bases, with 7 bases remaining between them. CDR3 nucleotide sequence: TGTGCCAGCAGCTTGATCCAGGTGAACACTGAAGCTTTCTTT. Its translation: CASSLIQVNTEAFF.

V is TRBV15 and J is TRBJ2-2, with D possibly TRBD1 on 5 matching bases. The V end lost 3 bases, the J end lost 4 bases, and 12 bases lay between the germline ends. The V gene's germline CDR1 is LNHNV and CDR2 YYDKDF (reference sequence). The CDR3 spans 15 residues. The CDR3 nucleotides read TGTGCCACCAGCAGTATGGGCCAGGGCACCGGGGAGCTGTTTTTT. This translates into CATSSMGQGTGELFF. The full variable domain, completed using reference TRBV15 and TRBJ2-2, is DAMVIQNPRYQVTQFGKPVTLSCSQTLNHNVMYWYQQKSSQAPKLLFHYYDKDFNNEADTPDNFQSRRPNTSFCFLDIRSPGLGDTAMYLCATSSMGQGTGELFFGEGSRLTVL.

The chain joins TRBV30 to TRBJ1-1; 7 bases fit TRBD1. Trimming cost V 2 bases and J 5 bases; bases outside gene matches: 5. This CDR3 has 13 residues. Germline V gene sequence: CDR1 GTSNPN, CDR2 SVGIG (reference sequence). CDR3 bases: TGTGCCTGGAGTAAGGGGGCTAGAACTGAAGCTTTCTTT. This codes for CAWSKGARTEAFF.

The rearrangement uses TRBV5-5 and TRBJ1-4, with 7 positions matching TRBD1. CDR1 is SGHKS, CDR2 YYEKEE, per germline (reference sequence). The CDR3 length is 15 residues. After removal of 0 bases from V and 8 bases from J, the junction contained 7 bases not matched to a gene. The CDR3 is CASSLVDRVGEKLFF. CDR3 nucleotide sequence: TGTGCCAGCAGCTTGGTCGACAGGGTCGGCGAAAAACTGTTTTTT.